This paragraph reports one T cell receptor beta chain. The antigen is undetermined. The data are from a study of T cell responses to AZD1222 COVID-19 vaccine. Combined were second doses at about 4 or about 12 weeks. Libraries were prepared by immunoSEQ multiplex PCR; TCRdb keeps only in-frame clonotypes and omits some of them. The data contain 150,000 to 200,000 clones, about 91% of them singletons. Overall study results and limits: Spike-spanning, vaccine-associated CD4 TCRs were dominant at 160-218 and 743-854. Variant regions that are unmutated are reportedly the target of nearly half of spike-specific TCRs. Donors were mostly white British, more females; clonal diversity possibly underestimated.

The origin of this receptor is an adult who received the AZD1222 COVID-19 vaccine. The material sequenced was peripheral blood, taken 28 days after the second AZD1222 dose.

The CDR3 loop is CASSLHSQEQYF. The CDR3 nucleotides are TGTGCCAGCAGTCTCCACAGTCAAGAGCAGTACTTC. The genes are TRBV12-3 or TRBV12-4 and TRBJ2-7; D unclear. Trimming shortened V by 5 bases and J by 7 bases, and 12 bases separated the two germline ends. The CDR3 length is 12 residues.